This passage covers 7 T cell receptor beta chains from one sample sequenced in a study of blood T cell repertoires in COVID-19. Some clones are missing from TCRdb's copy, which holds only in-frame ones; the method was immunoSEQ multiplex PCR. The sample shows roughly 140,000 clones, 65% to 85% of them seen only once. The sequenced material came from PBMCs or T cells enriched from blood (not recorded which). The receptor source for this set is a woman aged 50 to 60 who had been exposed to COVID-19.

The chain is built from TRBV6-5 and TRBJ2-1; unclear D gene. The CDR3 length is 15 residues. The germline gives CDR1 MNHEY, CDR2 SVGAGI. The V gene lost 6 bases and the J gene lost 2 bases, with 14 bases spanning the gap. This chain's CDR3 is CASRPPSVAYNEQFF. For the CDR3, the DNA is TGTGCCAGCAGACCCCCCAGCGTGGCCTACAATGAGCAGTTCTTC.

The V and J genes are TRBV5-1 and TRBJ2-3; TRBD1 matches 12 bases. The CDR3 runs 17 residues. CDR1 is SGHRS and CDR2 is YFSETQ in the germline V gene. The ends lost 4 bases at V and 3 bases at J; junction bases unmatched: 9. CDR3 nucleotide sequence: TGCGCCAGCAGCCCACGCCGGGACAGGGGGCCGACAGATACGCAGTATTTT. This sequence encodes CASSPRRDRGPTDTQYF.

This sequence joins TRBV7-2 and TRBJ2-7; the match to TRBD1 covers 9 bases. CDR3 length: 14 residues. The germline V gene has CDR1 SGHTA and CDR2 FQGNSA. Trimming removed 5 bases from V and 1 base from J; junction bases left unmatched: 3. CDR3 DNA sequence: TGTGCCAGCAGCGAGACAGGGGGGTCCTACGAGCAGTACTTC. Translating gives CASSETGGSYEQYF.

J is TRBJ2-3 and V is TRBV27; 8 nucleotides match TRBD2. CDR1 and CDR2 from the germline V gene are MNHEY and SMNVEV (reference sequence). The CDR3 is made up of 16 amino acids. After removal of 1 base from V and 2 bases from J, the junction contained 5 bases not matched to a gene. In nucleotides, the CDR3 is TGTGCCAGCAGTTTATTTAACGGGGGGGACACAGATACGCAGTATTTT. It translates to CASSLFNGGDTDTQYF.

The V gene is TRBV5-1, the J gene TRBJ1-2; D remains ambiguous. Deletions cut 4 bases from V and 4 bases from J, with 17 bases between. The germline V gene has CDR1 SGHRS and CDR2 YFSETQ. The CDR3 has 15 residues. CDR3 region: CASSPTLGRGYGYTF. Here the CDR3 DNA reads TGCGCCAGCAGCCCGACTCTGGGGAGAGGCTATGGCTACACCTTC.

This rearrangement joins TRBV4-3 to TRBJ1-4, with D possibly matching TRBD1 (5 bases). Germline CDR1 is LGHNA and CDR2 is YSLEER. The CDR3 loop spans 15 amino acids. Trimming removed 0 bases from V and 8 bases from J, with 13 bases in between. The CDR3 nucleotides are TGCGCCAGCAGCCAAGAGGGGGGAAAAGGGGAAAAACTGTTTTTT. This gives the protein CASSQEGGKGEKLFF.

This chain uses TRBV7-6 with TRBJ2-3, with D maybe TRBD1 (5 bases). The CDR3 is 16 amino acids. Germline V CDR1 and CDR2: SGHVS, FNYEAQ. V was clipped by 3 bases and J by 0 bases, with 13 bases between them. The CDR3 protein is CASSFADTSSTDTQYF. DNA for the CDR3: TGTGCCAGCAGCTTTGCGGACACCTCTAGCACAGATACGCAGTATTTT.